This TCR beta chain was observed in a study of T-cell reconstitution after alpha-beta-depleted transplantation in children. Using unique molecular identifiers, the investigators prepared the TCRbeta library. TCRdb re-derived calls from the PCR reads in MiXCR, one entry per CDR3 protein. Of approximately 490,000 distinct CDR3 sequences listed, 12% were seen once; the top ten hold under 7%. Germline lookup yields CDR1 KGHSH and CDR2 LQKENI. The CDR3 covers 16 residues. Trimming took 1 base from V and 5 from J, leaving 18 bases between them. The sequences come from PBMCs from the stem cell graft donor, collected from the stem cell graft. This clonotype was sampled from a human donor who donated a stem cell graft to a child with combined immunodeficiency. The chain couples TRBV18 to TRBJ2-7, with TRBD2 as a possible D gene (6 bases). The chain's CDR3 is CASSPQLGGGGDEQYF. CDR3 DNA: TGTGCCAGCTCACCACAATTGGGGGGAGGAGGCGACGAGCAGTACTTC.